Below are 32 T cell receptor beta chains sequenced from a single sample in a study of CD8+CD57+ T cells in acquired aplastic anemia. Genomic DNA provided the template from which TCR beta VDJ and CDR3 profiles were obtained. TCRdb re-analysed the reads in MiXCR, keeping a single row per CDR3 protein. The table shows about 160,000 distinct CDR3 sequences, with 35% to 55% occurring only once. Sequenced material: sorted CD4+, CD8+, or CD8+CD57+ T cells (not recorded which) from PBMCs. These receptors were obtained from a human donor in good health.

The J gene is TRBJ1-6, the V gene TRBV4-3; no definite D call. The germline CDR1 and CDR2 sequences are LGHNA and YSLEER. V was trimmed by 5 bases and J by 7 bases, leaving 12 bases between them. The CDR3 totals 14 residues. CDR3 nucleotides: TGCGCCAGCAGCTTGGAAACTGTGAATTCACCCCTCCACTTT. Translating gives CASSLETVNSPLHF.

This clonotype occurred a few times. This sequence joins TRBV25-1 and TRBJ2-3; 10 positions match TRBD2. The CDR3 length is 15 residues. The junction had 4 bases not matched to a gene; V was cut back by 3 bases and J by 4 bases. Germline values: CDR1 MGHDK, CDR2 SYGVNS. CDR3 region: CASSETGLASDTQYF. CDR3 nucleotide sequence: TGTGCCAGCAGTGAGACGGGACTAGCGTCAGATACGCAGTATTTT.

The J gene is TRBJ1-1, the V gene TRBV7-9, with D possibly TRBD1 on 6 matching bases. This CDR3 contains 14 residues. CDR1 is SEHNR, CDR2 FQNEAQ, per germline (reference sequence). Trimming took off 0 bases at V and 4 bases at J, with 9 bases between the two ends. In nucleotides, the CDR3 is TGTGCCAGCAGCTTAGCTACAGGGATCACTGAAGCTTTCTTT. It codes for CASSLATGITEAFF.

This clonotype was observed at least ten times. The chain carries TRBV2 and TRBJ2-3; D not certain. CDR1 SNHLY and CDR2 FYNNEI come from the germline V gene. The CDR3 is 13 residues long. V was trimmed by 8 bases and J by 4 bases, leaving 13 bases between them. CDR3: CASQMTRPDTQYF. CDR3 nucleotide sequence: TGTGCCAGCCAGATGACCCGCCCAGATACGCAGTATTTT.

This chain joins TRBV6-5 and TRBJ2-3, with a weak D call TRBD2 (6 bases). The CDR3 has 15 residues. Germline values: CDR1 MNHEY, CDR2 SVGAGI. V was clipped by 2 bases and J by 6 bases, with 15 bases between them. CDR3 in amino acids: CASSYGIGGADTQYF. The CDR3 region has the DNA TGTGCCAGCAGTTACGGGATAGGCGGGGCCGATACGCAGTATTTT.

This clonotype was found a few times. This chain joins TRBV7-2 and TRBJ1-5, with 8 bases fitting TRBD1. The CDR3 is 16 amino acids. The V gene end was trimmed by 2 bases and the J gene end by 1 base; junction bases not matched to a gene: 4. CDR1 and CDR2 (germline): SGHTA, FQGNSA. The CDR3, as DNA: TGTGCCAGCAGCTTATCGACAGGGGTGAGCAATCAGCCCCAGCATTTT. Its translation: CASSLSTGVSNQPQHF.

As regards this clonotype: A much larger clone is a single base away; this may be a read error. The conserved phenylalanine or tryptophan is not found at the CDR3 terminus, so this likely reflects a read error. The chain is built from TRBV11-1 and TRBJ2-7; D gene ambiguous. From germline, CDR1 is SGHAT and CDR2 FQDESV (reference sequence). The CDR3 runs 13 residues. V lost 5 bases to trimming and J lost 2 bases, with 10 bases between them. The CDR3 DNA is TGTGCCAGCAGCCCCGGAACTCCCTACGAGCAGTACTCC. Amino acid sequence: CASSPGTPYEQYS.

V usage is TRBV7-6 and J usage is TRBJ1-2; 8 nucleotides match TRBD1. Trimming took 8 bases from V and 4 from J; bases not matched to a gene: 6. CDR3 length equals 13 residues. Looked up from germline, CDR1 is SGHVS and CDR2 is FNYEAQ. The CDR3 region has the DNA TGTGCCAGCGGGACAGGCGAAATCTATGGCTACACCTTC. Translated, it gives CASGTGEIYGYTF.

This chain connects TRBV12-3 or TRBV12-4 to TRBJ1-1; TRBD1 aligns across 7 bases. Trimming at V came to 8 bases and at J to 5 bases, leaving 8 bases not matched to a gene. This CDR3 is built from 13 residues. The CDR3 sequence is CASGPGGVTEAFF. CDR3 DNA sequence: TGTGCCAGCGGCCCAGGGGGAGTGACTGAAGCTTTCTTT.

The chain recombines TRBV20-1 with TRBJ2-3; tentatively, D is TRBD1 or TRBD2 (6 bases each). The CDR3 has 15 amino acids. Trimming took 0 bases from V and 6 from J, leaving 16 bases between them. The germline gives CDR1 DFQATT, CDR2 SNEGSKA (reference sequence). CDR3 loop: CSAREGGRVVDTQYF. Written as DNA, the CDR3 is TGCAGTGCTAGAGAGGGGGGCCGGGTTGTGGATACGCAGTATTTT.

This clonotype has a count of ten or more. The chain uses TRBV25-1 and TRBJ1-3; D unclear. Germline V gene lookup returns CDR1 MGHDK and CDR2 SYGVNS. The CDR3 consists of 13 residues. V dropped 6 bases and J dropped 3 bases, with 9 bases sitting between them. This CDR3 is CASSTPGGNTIYF. The CDR3 DNA is TGTGCCAGCAGCACACCCGGTGGAAACACCATATATTTT.

In its sample, this clonotype was seen many times. The chain uses TRBV4-3 and TRBJ1-4; a weak D match, TRBD1 (6 bases). The V gene's germline CDR1 is LGHNA and CDR2 YSLEER. The ends were cut back, 0 bases at V and 10 bases at J, with 18 bases in the middle. This CDR3 has 16 residues. The CDR3 coding sequence is TGCGCCAGCAGCCAAGAGGGATCGACAGGCTTTGCAAAACTGTTTTTT. Amino acids: CASSQEGSTGFAKLFF.

This clonotype was found a few times. V gene TRBV2 combines with J gene TRBJ2-2; 7 nucleotides align to TRBD2. Germline CDR1 SNHLY, CDR2 FYNNEI. This CDR3 is 14 amino acids long. The trim removed 6 bases at V and 5 bases at J, leaving 6 bases unmatched. The CDR3 DNA is TGTGCCAGCAGGGCGGGGGATCGGACCGGGGAGCTGTTTTTT. Protein: CASRAGDRTGELFF.

In its sample, this clonotype was seen many times. This chain uses TRBV10-3 with TRBJ2-2; D is unresolved. This CDR3 spans 17 amino acids. CDR1 and CDR2 from the germline V gene are ENHRY and SYGVKD. V gave up 0 bases and J gave up 0 bases, with 11 bases separating them. CDR3 DNA: TGTGCCATCAGTGAGTCGGAACTGGTTGCGAACACCGGGGAGCTGTTTTTT. Translating it yields CAISESELVANTGELFF.

This clonotype was recorded once. One base away lies a much larger clone, so this may be a sequencing read error. The genes are TRBV20-1 and TRBJ1-2; tentative D call: TRBD1 (5 bases). The CDR3 length is 14 residues. The germline V gene encodes CDR1 DFQATT and CDR2 SNEGSKA (reference sequence). V was trimmed by 3 bases and J by 4 bases, leaving 15 bases between them. In DNA form, the CDR3 reads TGCAGTGCTAGGTGGGGGGGAGCCCCCTATGGCTACACCTTC. This translates into CSARWGGAPYGYTF.

V usage is TRBV10-2 and J usage is TRBJ1-2, with a tentative D call TRBD1 (6 bases). CDR3 length: 14 residues. V lost 5 bases, J lost 12 bases, and 22 bases lay in between. Germline V gene lookup returns CDR1 WSHSY and CDR2 SAAADI. The DNA of the CDR3 is TGCGCCAGCAGTATTATGGGGGACAATACCCGCGACACCTTC. This gives the protein CASSIMGDNTRDTF.

The chain uses TRBV7-9 and TRBJ1-2; 9 nucleotides align to TRBD1. Germline CDR1 is SEHNR and CDR2 is FQNEAQ (reference sequence). The CDR3 runs 15 residues. V was clipped by 1 base and J by 8 bases; unmatched bases: 8. CDR3 amino acids: CASSLGGQGSGGYTF. CDR3 nucleotide sequence: TGTGCCAGCAGCTTAGGGGGACAGGGATCGGGAGGCTACACCTTC. Variable domain in full (rest from reference TRBV7-9 and TRBJ1-2): DTGVSQNPRHKITKRGQNVTFRCDPISEHNRLYWYRQTLGQGPEFLTYFQNEAQLEKSRLLSDRFSAERPKGSFSTLEIQRTEQGDSAMYLCASSLGGQGSGGYTFGSGTRLTVV.

J is TRBJ2-1 and V is TRBV25-1; D tentatively reads TRBD1 or TRBD2 (5 bases each). The germline CDR1 and CDR2 sequences are MGHDK and SYGVNS. This CDR3 is built from 15 residues. Trimming pared 1 base from V and 0 bases from J, leaving 7 bases between. The CDR3 DNA is TGTGCCAGCAGTGAATCAGGGAGCTCCTACAATGAGCAGTTCTTC. Amino acid sequence: CASSESGSSYNEQFF.

J is TRBJ1-2 and V is TRBV20-1; TRBD1 is a possible D gene (6 bases). Germline V gene lookup returns CDR1 DFQATT and CDR2 SNEGSKA (reference sequence). The CDR3 length is 13 residues. V lost 1 base, J lost 4 bases, and 10 bases lay in between. The CDR3 nucleotides are TGCAGTGCTAGAGTTCAGGGGACCTATGGCTACACCTTC. This sequence encodes CSARVQGTYGYTF.

As concerns this clonotype: Just one base apart from a much larger clone, this may be a read error. No conserved phenylalanine or tryptophan is present at the end of the CDR3, so a read error is the likely explanation. The chain links TRBV7-2 to TRBJ1-3; D unresolved. In germline, CDR1 is SGHTA, CDR2 FQGNSA. The CDR3 has 14 residues. Trimming removed 2 bases at V and 2 bases at J, with 7 bases between. The DNA for the CDR3 is TGTGCCAGCAGCTTACCGAGGGCTGGAAACACCATATATCTT. Protein product: CASSLPRAGNTIYL.

V is TRBV4-1 and J is TRBJ2-5; 8 positions match TRBD2. The CDR3 consists of 15 residues. Germline trimming cut 2 bases from V and 6 bases from J; bases unmatched to any gene: 8. Germline CDR1 reads MGHRA; CDR2 reads YSYEKL. The CDR3, as DNA: TGCGCCAGCAGCCAACTTAGCGGGAACGTTCAGACCCAGTACTTC. It encodes CASSQLSGNVQTQYF.

This clonotype was seen many times. The CDR3 sequence: CSARARGVPETQYF. The CDR3 nucleotides read TGCAGTGCTAGAGCCCGGGGGGTTCCAGAGACCCAGTACTTC. The chain has TRBV20-1 and TRBJ2-5; TRBD2 aligns across 7 bases. With 1 base clipped from V and 4 bases from J, the junction kept 6 bases outside the gene matches. The CDR3 runs to 14 residues. Germline V gives CDR1 DFQATT, CDR2 SNEGSKA (reference sequence).

As concerns this clonotype: A much larger clonotype is one base distant, so this may be a read error. This chain uses TRBV12-3 or TRBV12-4 with TRBJ1-6; unclear D gene. The CDR3 spans 15 residues. V was clipped by 7 bases and J by 9 bases, with 19 bases between them. The CDR3: CASKTMAGEGSPLHF. The CDR3 DNA reads as TGTGCCAGCAAAACTATGGCAGGAGAGGGTTCACCCCTCCACTTT.

The CDR3 region is CASSPGDRPHTGNTIYF. The CDR3 bases are TGTGCCAGTAGTCCCGGGGACAGGCCCCATACTGGAAACACCATATATTTT. The V gene is TRBV19, the J gene TRBJ1-3; 8 bases fit TRBD1. The germline V gene has CDR1 LNHDA and CDR2 SQIVND (reference sequence). V shed 5 bases and J 2 bases; nucleotides not matched to a gene: 11. CDR3 length: 17 amino acids.

This chain's CDR3 is CASRDRGGTDTQYF. The CDR3 region has the DNA TGTGCCAGCAGAGACAGGGGTGGCACAGATACGCAGTATTTT. The J gene is TRBJ2-3, the V gene TRBV28; 8 nucleotides agree with TRBD1. This CDR3 spans 14 amino acids. Germline CDR1 and CDR2: MDHEN and SYDVKM. The V and J ends lost 6 bases and 1 base, in that order; junction bases with no gene match: 3.

The chain recombines TRBV9 with TRBJ1-1; D gene uncertain. Trimming removed 5 bases from V and 3 bases from J, with 8 bases in between. CDR1 and CDR2 from the germline V gene are SGDLS and YYNGEE. This CDR3 region has 12 residues. Here the CDR3 reads CASRAWDTEAFF. The CDR3 DNA reads as TGTGCCAGCAGGGCCTGGGACACTGAAGCTTTCTTT.

This clonotype occurred many times. The rearrangement uses TRBV20-1 and TRBJ2-1; 8 nucleotides match TRBD2. The CDR3 consists of 18 residues. Germline lookup yields CDR1 DFQATT and CDR2 SNEGSKA (reference sequence). The V and J ends lost 2 bases and 1 base, in that order; junction bases with no gene match: 13. The DNA of the CDR3 is TGCAGTGCTAGATCTCCGGGCGGGAGGATTTTTTCCTACAATGAGCAGTTCTTC. It is translated as CSARSPGGRIFSYNEQFF.

There are many counts of this clonotype. J is TRBJ2-7 and V is TRBV16; 10 bases agree with TRBD1. The CDR3 runs 15 residues. J lost 7 bases, V lost 3 bases, and 9 bases had no gene match. Germline V gene data show CDR1 as KGHSY and CDR2 as FQNENV. The CDR3 protein is CASSHSTGQGGEQYF. Written as DNA, the CDR3 is TGTGCCAGCAGCCACTCCACTGGACAGGGGGGAGAGCAGTACTTC.

This clonotype has just one count. The chain uses TRBV10-3 and TRBJ2-2, with 7 positions matching TRBD1. With 3 bases clipped from V and 4 bases from J, the junction kept 8 bases outside the gene matches. Germline lookup yields CDR1 ENHRY and CDR2 SYGVKD. CDR3 length equals 16 residues. This chain's CDR3 is CAISDLGQPVTGELFF. The CDR3 DNA reads as TGTGCCATCAGTGACCTGGGACAGCCTGTCACCGGGGAGCTGTTTTTT.

The V gene is TRBV10-3, the J gene TRBJ2-7; 7 positions agree with TRBD2. CDR1 and CDR2 from the germline V gene are ENHRY and SYGVKD. This CDR3 spans 17 amino acids. V shed 0 bases, J shed 1 base, and the junction held 9 bases outside the gene matches. Here the CDR3 reads CAISESIIEGGSYEQYF. CDR3 DNA: TGTGCCATCAGTGAGTCGATTATTGAGGGAGGGTCCTACGAGCAGTACTTC.

There are many counts of this clonotype. The J gene is TRBJ1-5, the V gene TRBV6-4; D unclear. Germline CDR1 is MRHNA and CDR2 is SNTAGT. The CDR3 runs 14 residues. The V end was cut by 7 bases, the J end by 0 bases, with 10 bases between. CDR3 DNA sequence: TGTGCCAGCATAGAGTTCTATAGCAATCAGCCCCAGCATTTT. Amino acids: CASIEFYSNQPQHF.

This clonotype was counted between two and nine times. The J gene is TRBJ2-6, the V gene TRBV20-1; no reliable D call. This CDR3 is built from 14 residues. V gave up 3 bases and J gave up 3 bases, with 9 bases separating them. Germline loops: CDR1 DFQATT, CDR2 SNEGSKA (reference sequence). The chain's CDR3 is CSAREHRGANVLTF. The CDR3 bases are TGCAGTGCTAGGGAGCATCGTGGGGCCAACGTCCTGACTTTC.